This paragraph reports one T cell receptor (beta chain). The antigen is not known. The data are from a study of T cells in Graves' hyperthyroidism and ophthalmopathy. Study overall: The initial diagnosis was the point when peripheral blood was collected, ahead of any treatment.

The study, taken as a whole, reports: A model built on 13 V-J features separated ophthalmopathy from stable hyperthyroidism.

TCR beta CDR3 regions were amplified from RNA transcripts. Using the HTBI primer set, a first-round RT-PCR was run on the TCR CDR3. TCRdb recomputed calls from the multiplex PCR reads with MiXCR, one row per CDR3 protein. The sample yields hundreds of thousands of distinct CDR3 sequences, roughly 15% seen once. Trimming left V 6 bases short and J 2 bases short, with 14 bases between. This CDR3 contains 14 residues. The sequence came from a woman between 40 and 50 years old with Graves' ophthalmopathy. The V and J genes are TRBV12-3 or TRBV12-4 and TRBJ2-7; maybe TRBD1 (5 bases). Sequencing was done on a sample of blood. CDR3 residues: CASSRPDSPYEQYF. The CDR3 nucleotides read TGTGCCAGCAGCCGCCCTGACAGCCCCTACGAGCAGTACTTC.